These T cell receptor beta chains were read from a single sample in a study of identical twins. TCRdb reprocessed the 5' RACE reads with MiXCR, giving one entry per CDR3 protein. The data contain 200,000 to 300,000 distinct CDR3 sequences, 7% of them seen just once; the ten biggest clones take up more than 3%. The same data also contributed to another study, on yellow fever vaccine responses in identical twins.

The sample taken for sequencing was memory (CD45RO+) T cells sorted from blood. These receptors were collected from a young woman in good health. CDR3s include the opening cysteine and the closing phenylalanine or tryptophan. Fields, in order: D gene, clone size, J gene, V gene, CDR3 protein, CDR3 DNA. D genes are given only for firm matches. For some rows the clone size is stated as once, few or many, or as a class when expanded; others skip it.

d_call: .; clone_size: .; j_call: TRBJ1-2; v_call: TRBV12-3/TRBV12-4; cdr3_aa: CASSPYGYYGYTF; cdr3_nt: TGTGCCAGCAGTCCCTACGGCTACTATGGCTACACCTTC
d_call: .; clone_size: .; j_call: TRBJ2-5; v_call: TRBV5-1; cdr3_aa: CASSSGGRIQETQYF; cdr3_nt: TGCGCCAGCAGTTCGGGTGGACGAATACAAGAGACCCAGTACTTC
d_call: TRBD2; clone_size: .; j_call: TRBJ2-4; v_call: TRBV3-1; cdr3_aa: CASSHDTSGKNIQYF; cdr3_nt: TGTGCCAGCAGCCATGATACTAGCGGCAAAAACATTCAGTACTTC
d_call: TRBD2; clone_size: .; j_call: TRBJ2-5; v_call: TRBV4-1; cdr3_aa: CASRQLAGGPAGKQETQYF; cdr3_nt: TGCGCCAGCAGACAACTAGCGGGAGGGCCCGCGGGTAAACAAGAGACCCAGTACTTC
d_call: TRBD2; clone_size: .; j_call: TRBJ2-5; v_call: TRBV6-1; cdr3_aa: CASSEAPGLAGVETQYF; cdr3_nt: TGTGCCAGCAGTGAAGCCCCGGGACTAGCGGGGGTGGAGACCCAGTACTTC
d_call: .; clone_size: many; j_call: TRBJ2-3; v_call: TRBV12-3/TRBV12-4; cdr3_aa: CASTLGTDTQYF; cdr3_nt: TGTGCCAGCACCTTGGGCACAGATACGCAGTATTTT
d_call: .; clone_size: many; j_call: TRBJ1-3; v_call: TRBV20-1; cdr3_aa: CSVGDGGNTIYF; cdr3_nt: TGCAGTGTCGGGGACGGTGGAAACACCATATATTTT
d_call: .; clone_size: few; j_call: TRBJ2-1; v_call: TRBV5-1; cdr3_aa: CASSLEGRSSYNEQFF; cdr3_nt: TGCGCCAGCAGCTTGGAGGGCAGGAGCTCCTACAATGAGCAGTTCTTC
d_call: TRBD1; clone_size: .; j_call: TRBJ1-2; v_call: TRBV24-1; cdr3_aa: CAISDTGGYGYTF; cdr3_nt: TGTGCCATCAGTGATACAGGGGGCTATGGCTACACCTTC
d_call: .; clone_size: few; j_call: TRBJ2-2; v_call: TRBV12-3/TRBV12-4; cdr3_aa: CATTGQSTNTGELFF; cdr3_nt: TGTGCCACCACAGGGCAATCGACGAACACCGGGGAGCTGTTTTTT
d_call: TRBD1; clone_size: .; j_call: TRBJ2-7; v_call: TRBV7-6; cdr3_aa: CASSRSGTGFYEQYF; cdr3_nt: TGTGCCAGCAGCCGGAGCGGGACAGGGTTCTACGAGCAGTACTTC
d_call: .; clone_size: many; j_call: TRBJ1-5; v_call: TRBV6-1; cdr3_aa: CASRDSSSNQPQHF; cdr3_nt: TGTGCCAGCAGGGACAGCTCTAGCAATCAGCCCCAGCATTTT
d_call: .; clone_size: .; j_call: TRBJ2-1; v_call: TRBV12-5; cdr3_aa: CASGRSVAVSYNEQFF; cdr3_nt: TGTGCTAGTGGCCGTTCGGTAGCGGTTTCCTACAATGAGCAGTTCTTC
d_call: .; clone_size: few; j_call: TRBJ2-2; v_call: TRBV12-3/TRBV12-4; cdr3_aa: CASSMRSTGELFF; cdr3_nt: TGTGCCAGCAGTATGCGAAGCACCGGGGAGCTGTTTTTT
d_call: TRBD1; clone_size: .; j_call: TRBJ2-1; v_call: TRBV11-2; cdr3_aa: CASSLDLMGTGDEQFF; cdr3_nt: TGTGCCAGCAGCTTAGATCTAATGGGGACAGGGGATGAGCAGTTCTTC
d_call: TRBD2; clone_size: many; j_call: TRBJ2-1; v_call: TRBV29-1; cdr3_aa: CSVETGTSVYNEQFF; cdr3_nt: TGCAGCGTTGAAACCGGGACTAGCGTCTACAATGAGCAGTTCTTC
d_call: .; clone_size: many; j_call: TRBJ2-1; v_call: TRBV7-9; cdr3_aa: CASSPDTMRAVDEQFF; cdr3_nt: TGTGCCAGCAGCCCGGATACAATGAGGGCCGTGGATGAGCAGTTCTTC
d_call: .; clone_size: few; j_call: TRBJ2-1; v_call: TRBV13; cdr3_aa: CASSFVSSYNEQFF; cdr3_nt: TGTGCCAGCAGCTTTGTAAGCTCCTACAATGAGCAGTTCTTC
d_call: .; clone_size: .; j_call: TRBJ2-5; v_call: TRBV21-1; cdr3_aa: CASSKGRWQGAQTQYF; cdr3_nt: TGTGCCAGCAGCAAAGGCCGGTGGCAGGGGGCGCAGACCCAGTACTTC
d_call: .; clone_size: many; j_call: TRBJ1-6; v_call: TRBV6-1; cdr3_aa: CASTHGQYNSPLHF; cdr3_nt: TGTGCCAGCACCCACGGGCAATATAATTCACCCCTCCACTTT
d_call: TRBD2; clone_size: .; j_call: TRBJ2-5; v_call: TRBV4-2; cdr3_aa: CASSQSPGLAYQETQYF; cdr3_nt: TGTGCCAGCAGCCAAAGCCCCGGACTAGCGTACCAAGAGACCCAGTACTTC
d_call: TRBD1; clone_size: few; j_call: TRBJ1-2; v_call: TRBV20-1; cdr3_aa: CSARVNGTGVGYTF; cdr3_nt: TGCAGTGCTAGAGTCAATGGGACAGGGGTTGGCTACACCTTC
d_call: TRBD2; clone_size: few; j_call: TRBJ2-1; v_call: TRBV24-1; cdr3_aa: CAPSDPSGNAYNEQFF; cdr3_nt: TGTGCCCCCAGTGATCCAAGCGGGAACGCCTACAATGAGCAGTTCTTC
d_call: TRBD2; clone_size: .; j_call: TRBJ2-5; v_call: TRBV3-1; cdr3_aa: CASSQGGGSGRYQETQYF; cdr3_nt: TGTGCCAGCAGCCAAGGTGGTGGCAGCGGGAGATACCAAGAGACCCAGTACTTC
d_call: TRBD2; clone_size: few; j_call: TRBJ2-1; v_call: TRBV9; cdr3_aa: CASSPRPGTSGSMGFYNEQFF; cdr3_nt: TGTGCCAGCAGCCCCAGGCCCGGGACTAGCGGGAGTATGGGGTTTTACAATGAGCAGTTCTTC
d_call: .; clone_size: .; j_call: TRBJ2-3; v_call: TRBV10-2; cdr3_aa: CASSETRVGGDTQYF; cdr3_nt: TGCGCCAGCAGCGAAACTAGAGTGGGCGGAGATACGCAGTATTTT
d_call: .; clone_size: .; j_call: TRBJ1-4; v_call: TRBV14; cdr3_aa: CASSQIREKLFF; cdr3_nt: TGTGCCAGCAGCCAAATTCGTGAAAAACTGTTTTTT
d_call: .; clone_size: many; j_call: TRBJ2-3; v_call: TRBV11-2; cdr3_aa: CASSPQAPDTQYF; cdr3_nt: TGTGCCAGCAGCCCACAGGCCCCAGATACGCAGTATTTT
d_call: TRBD2; clone_size: many; j_call: TRBJ2-7; v_call: TRBV25-1; cdr3_aa: CASSEYGAGVASEQYF; cdr3_nt: TGTGCCAGCAGTGAATATGGGGCGGGAGTCGCTTCCGAGCAGTACTTC
d_call: .; clone_size: few; j_call: TRBJ2-1; v_call: TRBV14; cdr3_aa: CASSVRGEQFF; cdr3_nt: TGTGCCAGCAGCGTACGTGGGGAGCAGTTCTTC
d_call: .; clone_size: .; j_call: TRBJ2-7; v_call: TRBV5-1; cdr3_aa: CASSSAGNYEQYF; cdr3_nt: TGCGCCAGCAGCTCCGCAGGAAACTACGAGCAGTACTTC
d_call: .; clone_size: .; j_call: TRBJ2-7; v_call: TRBV28; cdr3_aa: CASQLDLTRGEQYF; cdr3_nt: TGTGCCAGCCAGCTAGACCTAACGAGGGGGGAGCAGTACTTC
d_call: .; clone_size: few; j_call: TRBJ2-6; v_call: TRBV27; cdr3_aa: CASSLTWEMRTGANVLTF; cdr3_nt: TGTGCCAGCAGCCTGACATGGGAAATGAGAACTGGGGCCAACGTCCTGACTTTC
d_call: .; clone_size: many; j_call: TRBJ1-1; v_call: TRBV20-1; cdr3_aa: CSARQVGRHEAFF; cdr3_nt: TGCAGTGCTAGACAAGTGGGGCGGCATGAAGCTTTCTTT
d_call: .; clone_size: .; j_call: TRBJ2-5; v_call: TRBV14; cdr3_aa: CASSHGTGEGETQYF; cdr3_nt: TGTGCCAGCAGCCATGGCACAGGGGAGGGAGAGACCCAGTACTTC
d_call: TRBD1; clone_size: few; j_call: TRBJ2-1; v_call: TRBV19; cdr3_aa: CASSTPGQGLYEQFF; cdr3_nt: TGTGCCAGTAGTACCCCGGGACAGGGGCTCTATGAGCAGTTCTTC
d_call: TRBD2; clone_size: many; j_call: TRBJ2-1; v_call: TRBV3-1; cdr3_aa: CASSFLAGANEQFF; cdr3_nt: TGTGCCAGCAGCTTCCTAGCGGGGGCCAATGAGCAGTTCTTC
d_call: .; clone_size: many; j_call: TRBJ2-6; v_call: TRBV12-3/TRBV12-4; cdr3_aa: CASSLSGANVLTF; cdr3_nt: TGTGCCAGCAGCCTCTCTGGGGCCAACGTCCTGACTTTC
d_call: TRBD2; clone_size: few; j_call: TRBJ2-1; v_call: TRBV4-1; cdr3_aa: CASSQGGLAGGPKYNEQFF; cdr3_nt: TGCGCCAGCAGCCAAGGAGGGCTAGCGGGAGGGCCGAAGTACAATGAGCAGTTCTTC
d_call: TRBD2; clone_size: many; j_call: TRBJ2-1; v_call: TRBV29-1; cdr3_aa: CSVEGLAGKSSYNEQFF; cdr3_nt: TGCAGCGTTGAAGGGCTAGCGGGGAAAAGCTCCTACAATGAGCAGTTCTTC
d_call: TRBD2; clone_size: .; j_call: TRBJ2-3; v_call: TRBV24-1; cdr3_aa: CATGVAGVTDTQYF; cdr3_nt: TGTGCCACCGGCGTCGCGGGAGTGACAGATACGCAGTATTTT
d_call: .; clone_size: .; j_call: TRBJ1-2; v_call: TRBV9; cdr3_aa: CASSVAGTKGYTF; cdr3_nt: TGTGCCAGCAGCGTAGCAGGGACAAAAGGCTACACCTTC
d_call: .; clone_size: few; j_call: TRBJ2-3; v_call: TRBV20-1; cdr3_aa: CSVPFEGGDTQYF; cdr3_nt: TGCAGTGTCCCTTTTGAGGGGGGAGATACGCAGTATTTT
d_call: TRBD1; clone_size: .; j_call: TRBJ1-3; v_call: TRBV10-3; cdr3_aa: CAISLGQFGNTIYF; cdr3_nt: TGTGCCATCAGCCTGGGACAGTTTGGAAACACCATATATTTT
d_call: .; clone_size: few; j_call: TRBJ1-2; v_call: TRBV5-1; cdr3_aa: CASSGDTWANYGYTF; cdr3_nt: TGCGCCAGCAGCGGGGACACTTGGGCTAACTATGGCTACACCTTC
d_call: TRBD2; clone_size: .; j_call: TRBJ2-1; v_call: TRBV2; cdr3_aa: CASSGEAGDNEQFF; cdr3_nt: TGTGCCAGCAGTGGAGAAGCGGGAGACAATGAGCAGTTCTTC
d_call: .; clone_size: few; j_call: TRBJ2-5; v_call: TRBV15; cdr3_aa: CATSRDGAEETQYF; cdr3_nt: TGTGCCACCAGCAGAGATGGGGCAGAAGAGACCCAGTACTTC
d_call: TRBD1; clone_size: .; j_call: TRBJ2-2; v_call: TRBV2; cdr3_aa: CARTRIGQGWNTGELFF; cdr3_nt: TGTGCCCGAACTCGGATAGGACAGGGTTGGAACACCGGGGAGCTGTTTTTT
d_call: .; clone_size: few; j_call: TRBJ2-2; v_call: TRBV3-1; cdr3_aa: CASSLGGLVGELFF; cdr3_nt: TGTGCCAGCAGCCTCGGTGGTCTGGTCGGGGAGCTGTTTTTT